The sequence of this TCR beta chain was determined in a study of Ad26.COV2.S vaccination and SARS-CoV-2 variants. Findings of the study overall: Substantial breadth was reportedly displayed by spike-specific CD8+ and CD4+ T cell responses after vaccination. Possibly, TCR breadth and depth analyses underestimated total T cell responses.

This CDR3 has 14 residues. The germline V and J ends were trimmed by 1 base and 4 bases, with 11 bases remaining between them. The germline gives CDR1 SGHRS, CDR2 YFSETQ. Some clones are missing from TCRdb's copy, which holds only in-frame ones; the method was immunoSEQ multiplex PCR. The sample holds roughly 400,000 clones, roughly 90% seen once. Regarding treatment: around 19 received Ad26.COV2.S at low or high dose, single or two shots; roughly 5 received placebo; per-sample allocation not given. Sampling took place 63 days after the first vaccine or placebo injection. Of note for this clone: Its cognate antigen is unknown.

This clonotype was obtained from a person between 18 and 60 years old who received the Ad26.COV2.S COVID-19 vaccine or a placebo. Sequencing used peripheral blood, obtained in a trial of Ad26.COV2.S vaccine versus placebo. The chain links TRBV5-1 to TRBJ2-5; TRBD2 might be the D (7 bases). This CDR3 reads CASSLWGGGETQYF. In nucleotides, the CDR3 is TGCGCCAGCAGCTTGTGGGGGGGCGGAGAGACCCAGTACTTC.